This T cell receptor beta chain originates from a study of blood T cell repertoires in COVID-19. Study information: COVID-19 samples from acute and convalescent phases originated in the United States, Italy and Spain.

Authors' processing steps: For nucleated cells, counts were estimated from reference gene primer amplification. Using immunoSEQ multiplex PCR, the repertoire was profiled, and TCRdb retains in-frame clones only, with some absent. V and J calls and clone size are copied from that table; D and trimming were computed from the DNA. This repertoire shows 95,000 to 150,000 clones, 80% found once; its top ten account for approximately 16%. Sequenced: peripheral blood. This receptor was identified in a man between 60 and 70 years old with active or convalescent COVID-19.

CDR3 nucleotides: TGTGCCAGCAGGGGACAGGTCTCCTACGAGCAGTACTTC. This translates into CASRGQVSYEQYF. The chain has TRBV2 and TRBJ2-7; 8 nucleotides align to TRBD1. Germline V gives CDR1 SNHLY, CDR2 FYNNEI. The CDR3 is 13 residues long. The V segment lost 6 bases and the J segment 0 bases; nucleotides outside the gene matches: 1.